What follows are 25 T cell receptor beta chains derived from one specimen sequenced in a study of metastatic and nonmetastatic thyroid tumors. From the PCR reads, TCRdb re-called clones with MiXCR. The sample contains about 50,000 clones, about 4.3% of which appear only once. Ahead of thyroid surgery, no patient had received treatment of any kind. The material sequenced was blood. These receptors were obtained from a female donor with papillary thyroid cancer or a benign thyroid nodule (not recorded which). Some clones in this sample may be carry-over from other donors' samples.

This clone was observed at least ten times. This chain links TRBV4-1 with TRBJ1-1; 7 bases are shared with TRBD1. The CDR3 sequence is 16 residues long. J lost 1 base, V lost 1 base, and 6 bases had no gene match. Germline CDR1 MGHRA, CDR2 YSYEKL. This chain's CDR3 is CASSQAGGHTNTEAFF. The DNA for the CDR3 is TGCGCCAGCAGCCAAGCAGGGGGACATACGAACACTGAAGCTTTCTTT.

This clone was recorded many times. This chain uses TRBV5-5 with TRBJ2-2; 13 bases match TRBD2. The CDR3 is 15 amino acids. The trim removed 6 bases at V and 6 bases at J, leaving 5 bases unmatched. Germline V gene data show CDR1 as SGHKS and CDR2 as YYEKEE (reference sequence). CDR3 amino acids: CASTPGLAGPGELFF. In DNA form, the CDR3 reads TGTGCCAGCACCCCGGGACTAGCGGGACCCGGGGAGCTGTTTTTT.

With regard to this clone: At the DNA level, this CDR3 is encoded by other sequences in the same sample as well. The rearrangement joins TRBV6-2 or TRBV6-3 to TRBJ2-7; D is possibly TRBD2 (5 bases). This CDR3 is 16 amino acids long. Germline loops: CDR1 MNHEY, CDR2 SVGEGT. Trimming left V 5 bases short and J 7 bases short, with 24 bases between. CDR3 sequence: CASSRVGSPSVGEQYF. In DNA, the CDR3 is TGTGCCAGCAGTCGAGTGGGGAGCCCATCAGTCGGGGAGCAGTACTTC.

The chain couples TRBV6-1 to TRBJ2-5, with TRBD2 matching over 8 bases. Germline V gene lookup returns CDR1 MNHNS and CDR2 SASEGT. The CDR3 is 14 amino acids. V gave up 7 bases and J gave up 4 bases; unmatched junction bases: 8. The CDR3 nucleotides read TGTGCCAGCATCTTCGGGGGGGGCCGAGAGACCCAGTACTTC. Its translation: CASIFGGGRETQYF.

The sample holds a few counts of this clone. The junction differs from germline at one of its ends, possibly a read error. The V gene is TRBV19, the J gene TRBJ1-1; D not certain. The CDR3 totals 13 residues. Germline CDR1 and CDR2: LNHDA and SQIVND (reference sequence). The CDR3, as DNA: TGTGTCAGTAGTATGAGAGGGCCAACTGAAGCTTTCTTT. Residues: CVSSMRGPTEAFF.

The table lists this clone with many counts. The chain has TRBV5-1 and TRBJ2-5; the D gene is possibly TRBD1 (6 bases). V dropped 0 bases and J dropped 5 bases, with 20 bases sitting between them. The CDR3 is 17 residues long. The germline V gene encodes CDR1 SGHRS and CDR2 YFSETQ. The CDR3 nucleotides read TGCGCCAGCAGCTTGGATGTGGGGGCGCGAGGTGGGGAGACCCAGTACTTC. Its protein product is CASSLDVGARGGETQYF.

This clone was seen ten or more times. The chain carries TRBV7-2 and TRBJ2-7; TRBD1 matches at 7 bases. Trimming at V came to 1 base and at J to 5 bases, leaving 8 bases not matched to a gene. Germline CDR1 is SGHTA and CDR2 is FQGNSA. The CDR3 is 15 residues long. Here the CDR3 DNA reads TGTGCCAGCAGCTTAGAAGGCAGGGGGTGGAACGAGCAGTACTTC. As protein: CASSLEGRGWNEQYF.

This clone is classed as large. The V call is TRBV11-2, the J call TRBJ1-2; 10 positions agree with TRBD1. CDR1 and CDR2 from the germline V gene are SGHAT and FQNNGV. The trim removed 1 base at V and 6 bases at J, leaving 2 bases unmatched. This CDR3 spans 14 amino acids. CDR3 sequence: CASSLVGTGDGYTF. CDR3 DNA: TGTGCCAGCAGCTTAGTCGGGACAGGGGATGGCTACACCTTC.

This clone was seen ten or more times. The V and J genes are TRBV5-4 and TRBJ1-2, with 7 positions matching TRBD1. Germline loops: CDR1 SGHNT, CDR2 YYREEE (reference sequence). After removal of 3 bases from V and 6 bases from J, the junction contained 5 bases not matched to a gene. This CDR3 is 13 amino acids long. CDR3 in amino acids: CASSSGTDDGYTF. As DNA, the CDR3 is TGTGCCAGCAGCTCCGGGACAGACGATGGCTACACCTTC.

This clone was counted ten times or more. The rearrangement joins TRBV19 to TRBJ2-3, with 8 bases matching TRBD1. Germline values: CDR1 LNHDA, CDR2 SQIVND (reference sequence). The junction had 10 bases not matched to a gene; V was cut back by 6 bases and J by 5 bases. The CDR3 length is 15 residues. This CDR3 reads CASREGQGAVDTQYF. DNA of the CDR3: TGTGCCAGTAGAGAGGGGCAGGGGGCTGTAGATACGCAGTATTTT.

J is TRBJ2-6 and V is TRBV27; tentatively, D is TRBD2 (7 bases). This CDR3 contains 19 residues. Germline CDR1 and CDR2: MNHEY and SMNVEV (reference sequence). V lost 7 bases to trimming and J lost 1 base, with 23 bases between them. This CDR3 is CASIQSWCRGGSGANVLTF. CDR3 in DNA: TGTGCCAGCATCCAATCATGGTGCAGGGGAGGGTCTGGGGCCAACGTCCTGACTTTC.

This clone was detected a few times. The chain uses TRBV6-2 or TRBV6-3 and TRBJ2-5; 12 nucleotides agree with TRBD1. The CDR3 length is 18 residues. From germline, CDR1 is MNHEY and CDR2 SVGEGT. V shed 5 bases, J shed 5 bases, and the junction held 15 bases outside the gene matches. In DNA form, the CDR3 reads TGTGCCAGCAGTGCTTTTCTGGGGACAGGGGGCGCTTCTGAGACCCAGTACTTC. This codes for CASSAFLGTGGASETQYF.

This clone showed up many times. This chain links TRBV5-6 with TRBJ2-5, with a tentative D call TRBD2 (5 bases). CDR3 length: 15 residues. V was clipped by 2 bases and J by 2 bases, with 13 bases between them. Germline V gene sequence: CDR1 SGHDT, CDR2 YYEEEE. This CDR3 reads CASSFTTNMQETQYF. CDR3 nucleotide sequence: TGTGCCAGCAGCTTCACGACTAATATGCAAGAGACCCAGTACTTC. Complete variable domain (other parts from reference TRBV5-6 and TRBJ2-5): DAGVTQSPTHLIKTRGQQVTLRCSPKSGHDTVSWYQQALGQGPQFIFQYYEEEERQRGNFPDRFSGHQFPNYSSELNVNALLLGDSALYLCASSFTTNMQETQYFGPGTRLLVL.

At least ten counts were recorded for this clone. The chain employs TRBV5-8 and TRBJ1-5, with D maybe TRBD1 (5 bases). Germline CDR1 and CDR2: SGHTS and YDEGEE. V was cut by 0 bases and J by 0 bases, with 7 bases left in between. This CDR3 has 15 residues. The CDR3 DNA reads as TGTGCCAGCAGCTTGGGACAGTATAGCAATCAGCCCCAGCATTTT. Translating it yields CASSLGQYSNQPQHF.

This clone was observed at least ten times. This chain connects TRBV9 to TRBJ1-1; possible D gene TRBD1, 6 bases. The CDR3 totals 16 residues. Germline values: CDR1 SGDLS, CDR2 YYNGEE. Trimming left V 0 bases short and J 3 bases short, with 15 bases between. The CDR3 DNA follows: TGTGCCAGCAGCGTAGGCCCACAGGGTCCAGACACTGAAGCTTTCTTT. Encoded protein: CASSVGPQGPDTEAFF.

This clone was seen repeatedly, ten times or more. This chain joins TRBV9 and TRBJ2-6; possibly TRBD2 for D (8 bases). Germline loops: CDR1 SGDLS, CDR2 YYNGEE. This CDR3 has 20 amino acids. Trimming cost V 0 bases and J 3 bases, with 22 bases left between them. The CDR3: CASSVAGGTARFSGANVLTF. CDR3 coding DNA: TGTGCCAGCAGCGTAGCGGGGGGGACAGCACGATTTAGTGGGGCCAACGTCCTGACTTTC.

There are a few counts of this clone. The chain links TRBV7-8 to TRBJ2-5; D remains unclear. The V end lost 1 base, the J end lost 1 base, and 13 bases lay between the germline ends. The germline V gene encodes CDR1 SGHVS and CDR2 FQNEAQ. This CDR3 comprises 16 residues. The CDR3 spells CASSLVFRAGQETQYF. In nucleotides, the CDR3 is TGTGCCAGCAGCTTAGTATTTAGGGCAGGCCAAGAGACCCAGTACTTC.

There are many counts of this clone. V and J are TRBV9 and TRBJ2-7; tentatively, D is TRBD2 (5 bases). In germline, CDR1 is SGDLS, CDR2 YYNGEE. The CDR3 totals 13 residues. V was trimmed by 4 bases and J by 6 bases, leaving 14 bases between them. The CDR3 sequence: CASSRTNEGEQYF. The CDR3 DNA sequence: TGTGCCAGCAGCAGAACCAATGAGGGCGAGCAGTACTTC. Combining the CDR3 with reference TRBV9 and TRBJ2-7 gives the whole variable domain DSGVTQTPKHLITATGQRVTLRCSPRSGDLSVYWYQQSLDQGLQFLIQYYNGEERAKGNILERFSAQQFPDLHSELNLSSLELGDSALYFCASSRTNEGEQYFGPGTRLTVT.

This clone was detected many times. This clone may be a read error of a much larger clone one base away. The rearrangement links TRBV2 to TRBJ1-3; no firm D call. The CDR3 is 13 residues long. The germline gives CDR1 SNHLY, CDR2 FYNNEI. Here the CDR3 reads CASSADNGNTVYF. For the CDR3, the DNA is TGTGCCAGCAGTGCTGACAATGGAAACACCGTATATTTT.

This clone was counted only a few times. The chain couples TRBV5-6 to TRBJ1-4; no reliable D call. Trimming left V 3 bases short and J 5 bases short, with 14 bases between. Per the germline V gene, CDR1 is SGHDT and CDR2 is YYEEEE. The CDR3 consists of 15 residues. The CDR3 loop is CASSSRTLGNEKLFF. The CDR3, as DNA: TGTGCCAGCAGCTCGCGCACTCTAGGAAATGAAAAACTGTTTTTT.

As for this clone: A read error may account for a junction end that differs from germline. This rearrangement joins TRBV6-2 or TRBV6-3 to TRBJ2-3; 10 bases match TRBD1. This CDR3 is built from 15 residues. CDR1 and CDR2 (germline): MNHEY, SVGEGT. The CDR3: CASRPGTGDSDTQYF. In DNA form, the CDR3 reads TGCGCCAGCAGACCCGGGACAGGGGATTCAGATACGCAGTATTTT.

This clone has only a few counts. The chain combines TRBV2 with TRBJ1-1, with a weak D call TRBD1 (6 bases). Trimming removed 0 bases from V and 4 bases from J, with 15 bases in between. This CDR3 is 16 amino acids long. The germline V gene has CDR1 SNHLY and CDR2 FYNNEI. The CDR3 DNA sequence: TGTGCCAGCAGTGAAGCTTCCGTGGTAGGGGGCACTGAAGCTTTCTTT. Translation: CASSEASVVGGTEAFF.

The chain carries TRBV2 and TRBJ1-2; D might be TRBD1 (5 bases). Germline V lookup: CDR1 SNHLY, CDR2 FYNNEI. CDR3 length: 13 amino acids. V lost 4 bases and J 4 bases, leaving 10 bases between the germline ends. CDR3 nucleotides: TGTGCCAGCAGTGTCAGGGCGGGCTATGGCTACACCTTC. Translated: CASSVRAGYGYTF.

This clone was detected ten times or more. CDR3 nucleotide sequence: TGCGCCAGCAGCTTGGGGCCACAGGGAGGAAATTCACCCCTCCACTTT. Amino acid sequence: CASSLGPQGGNSPLHF. This rearrangement joins TRBV5-1 to TRBJ1-6, with TRBD1 as a possible D gene (6 bases). The CDR3 loop spans 16 amino acids. Germline loops: CDR1 SGHRS, CDR2 YFSETQ. Trimming removed 0 bases at V and 7 bases at J, with 14 bases between.

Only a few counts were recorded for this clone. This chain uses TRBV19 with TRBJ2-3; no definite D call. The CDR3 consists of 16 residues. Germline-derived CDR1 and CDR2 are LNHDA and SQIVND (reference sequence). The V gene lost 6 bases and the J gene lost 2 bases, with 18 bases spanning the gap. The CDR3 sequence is CASREFSTLHTDTQYF. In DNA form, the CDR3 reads TGTGCCAGTAGGGAATTTAGCACCCTACACACAGATACGCAGTATTTT.